This TCR beta chain was captured by sequencing in a study of cytomegalovirus exposure and HLA in healthy donors (dated 2017 in TCRdb). In the study overall: The 550 to 750 repertoires of the first cohort and the 110 or so validation repertoires were produced on the same platform, according to a later analysis. The study aimed to test whether cataloging public T cell receptors could reveal signatures of past pathogen exposure. Besides the first cohort of around 700 subjects, a separate validation cohort made up of 95 to 150 different subjects was used. To predict cytomegalovirus infection status, the study combined high-throughput TCR immunosequencing, statistical association of individual TCRs with disease status, and machine learning.

The library was made by the immunoSEQ multiplex PCR assay. On the study's bioinformatics: A statistical classification framework was built to diagnose cytomegalovirus status from the catalog of TCR beta chain sequences. The immuneACCESS repertoire file appears here via TCRdb, limited to in-frame rearrangements. These files lack a portion of the clones; in checked studies, under half of the deficit traces to unresolved V genes, and the cause of the others is not known. That table furnishes V, J and clone size, whereas the DNA furnished D and trimming. For this sample there are some 110,000 clones; around 94% appear just once. 1% to 1.5% of the sample is held by the ten biggest clonotypes. The full study reports these points: The classifier was reported to diagnose cytomegalovirus status with high specificity and sensitivity in both the original cohort and the validation cohort. While some public TCRs were present in many individuals, most TCR sequences turned up only very rarely across donors. It was suggested by the authors that the approach could potentially be generalized to other disease states and immunological phenotypes. Of the cluster scores, around 95% were above 0 in a later analysis, which found that TCRs clustered in the first cohort also tended to co-occur in the 120 or so validation repertoires. Three of the identified cytomegalovirus-associated TCR beta chains were confirmed in vitro to be specific for cytomegalovirus antigens. A total of around 150 TCR beta chains were listed by the study as associated with cytomegalovirus. A later analysis had no HLA typing for the validation cohort, so co-occurrence there was scored across all 120 repertoires.

The donors belonged to the validation cohort of approximately 130 subjects, which was separate from the roughly 680-subject first cohort. Per the germline V gene, MNHEY is the CDR1 and SVGAGI is the CDR2. The CDR3 covers 13 residues, taking in both the cysteine and the phenylalanine. Solely the CDR3 DNA is kept, with 39 bases framed from the first base. V drops 0 bases and J drops 8 bases, leaving 10 bases in between. Regarding this clone: Its antigen is unknown. Within one base of it there is no much larger clone, and no base qualities were kept.

The chain is encoded by TRBV6-5 joined to TRBJ1-2; the D region possibly corresponds to TRBD1 (6 bases align). Sequenced: PBMCs. This TCR was sampled from a woman between 18 and 29 years old in good health and CMV-seronegative. CDR3 reads: CASSYSRGSGYTF. In nucleotides, the sequence is TGTGCCAGCAGTTACTCGAGGGGGTCCGGCTACACCTTC.